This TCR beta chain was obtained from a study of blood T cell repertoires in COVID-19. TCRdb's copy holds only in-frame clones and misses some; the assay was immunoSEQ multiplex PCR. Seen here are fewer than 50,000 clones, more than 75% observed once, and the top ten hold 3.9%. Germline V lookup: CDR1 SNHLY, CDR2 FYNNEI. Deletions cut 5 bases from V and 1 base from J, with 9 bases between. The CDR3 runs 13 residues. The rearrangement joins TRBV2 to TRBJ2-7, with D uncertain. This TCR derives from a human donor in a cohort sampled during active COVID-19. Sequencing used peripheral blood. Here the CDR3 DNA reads TGTGCCAGCAGTCTCGACTTATCCTACGAGCAGTACTTC. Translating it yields CASSLDLSYEQYF.